This T cell receptor (beta chain) originates from a study of shared T cell receptors in the human thymus (dated by TCRdb to the early 2020s). With regard to the full study: The study examined how the human thymus generates shared, self-reactive T-cell receptor alpha chains.

As for this clone: Its antigen target is currently unknown. Nothing much larger sits one base from this clone, and base qualities are not available.

For this chain, trimming is 3 bases at the V end and 0 bases at the J end, and the number of junction bases without a gene match is 11. The CDR3 contains 18 residues, cysteine and phenylalanine counted. Only the CDR3 DNA stays, 54 bases, in frame from base 1. As encoded in the germline V gene (reference sequence), CDR1 is SGHNT while CDR2 is YYREEE. Library preparation was by the immunoSEQ multiplex PCR assay. This immuneACCESS table, as held by TCRdb, lists in-frame sequences with V and J called but not all clones. Of the missing ones, under half trace to an unresolved V gene in checked studies; the others have no known cause. Within this sample are hundreds of thousands of clones, with approximately 87% of them counted one time only. The ten largest clones add up to about 0.01% of the sample. The sample was also reused in another study, on human thymus T cells. According to the second study: Immunologically healthy infants undergoing open corrective cardiac surgery for congenital heart defects in Finland were used as donors. Thymus tissue was obtained as surgical resects removed during corrective cardiac surgery. Usage of V and J gene segments appeared to be biased in both the thymic and the peripheral blood repertoires. The related research reported highly overlapping thymic TCR repertoires among unrelated individuals. TCR alpha and beta repertoires from about eight infant thymus samples and a few related peripheral blood samples were characterized in the study. The infant donors were roughly 7 to 250 days old, and the cohort included roughly six males and two females. Thymocytes were released mechanically from tissue and stored at -70 °C as pellets of roughly 9.5-31 million cells. A QIAsymphony instrument was used to extract genomic DNA from frozen cell pellets. TCRB and TCRAD loci were amplified from a standardized quantity of quality-controlled genomic DNA using the immunoSEQ multiplex PCR assay. Amplicons spanned the V(D)J region at a length sufficient to cover the CDR3 and identify V and J genes. The commercial immunoSEQ service was used to sequence amplicons on an Illumina platform. Primer bias and sequencing errors were corrected using previously described methods, and TCRAD and TCRB definitions followed the IMGT database. Analysis of the repertoires was done with immunoSEQ Analyzer 3.0 and VDJTools and included basic statistics, V/J segment usage, diversity estimates, rarefaction and pairwise overlap. To estimate diversity, the Chao1, ChaoE, Efron-Thisted, Shannon and inverse Simpson indices were applied, and diversity was also estimated on datasets down-sampled to the smallest sample. Repertoire overlap used strict matching of CDR3 nucleotide sequence, V gene and J gene, with Jaccard-based multidimensional scaling clustering. Thymus samples yielded on average about 810,000 unique TCRB clonotypes, compared with 65,000 to 100,000 from blood samples.

This clonotype originated in a boy younger than two with a congenital heart defect. Donor details come from another sample of the same person, matched by shared clones. Source material: thymocytes. The chain is assembled from TRBV5-4 and TRBJ1-1; TRBD1 agrees with 10 junctional bases. The nucleotides read TGTGCCAGCAGCTGGGGGGGGACAGGGGCATTCATGAACACTGAAGCTTTCTTT. Translated, this is CASSWGGTGAFMNTEAFF.